The next 7 T cell receptor beta chains were all read from a single sample in a study of OX40 agonist ivuxolimab in advanced cancers. Using immunoSEQ multiplex PCR, the repertoire was profiled, and TCRdb retains in-frame clones only, with some absent. The sample consists of 65,000 to 80,000 clones, about 86% of them appearing once. The material sequenced was CD4+ or CD8+ T cells sorted from blood, taken in a trial of the OX40 agonist ivuxolimab. The receptor source for this set is an adult with an advanced solid tumor such as melanoma, head and neck, liver or kidney cancer.

The chain joins TRBV5-5 to TRBJ2-5, with D perhaps TRBD2 (7 bases). From germline, CDR1 is SGHKS and CDR2 YYEKEE (reference sequence). V lost 1 base and J lost 5, with 12 bases in between. The CDR3 sequence is 14 residues long. For the CDR3, the DNA is TGTGCCAGCAGCTTGCCGGGGGGCCTTGAGACCCAGTACTTC. Residues: CASSLPGGLETQYF.

The V call is TRBV6-1, the J call TRBJ2-7; D may be TRBD1 or TRBD2 (5 bases each). The CDR3 is 11 residues long. The V gene's germline CDR1 is MNHNS and CDR2 SASEGT. V lost 8 bases and J lost 3, with 8 bases in between. CDR3 sequence reads: CASGDRYEQYF. For the CDR3, the DNA is TGTGCCAGCGGGGACCGCTACGAGCAGTACTTC.

In its sample, this clone was seen once. The chain is built from TRBV10-2 and TRBJ1-3; D remains ambiguous. The CDR3 loop spans 16 amino acids. The germline V gene has CDR1 WSHSY and CDR2 SAAADI. The V end was cut by 3 bases, the J end by 0 bases, with 12 bases between. This CDR3 is CASSDPRESSGNTIYF. In DNA, the CDR3 is TGCGCCAGCAGTGACCCCCGGGAAAGCTCTGGAAACACCATATATTTT.

The chain employs TRBV11-3 and TRBJ2-4; the D gene is possibly TRBD1 (6 bases). CDR3 length: 14 amino acids. Trimming took 2 bases from V and 9 from J, leaving 14 bases between them. Germline CDR1 is SGHNT and CDR2 is YENEEA. The CDR3 protein is CASSLTGGGGIQYF. The CDR3 DNA follows: TGTGCCAGCAGCTTAACTGGGGGCGGCGGCATTCAGTACTTC.

In this sample, this clone turned up once. This chain uses TRBV4-2 with TRBJ1-1; D is unclear. The CDR3 length is 13 residues. V lost 5 bases and J 0 bases, leaving 7 bases between the germline ends. CDR1 is LGHNA and CDR2 is YNFKEQ in the germline V gene. The CDR3 is CASSLDVNTEAFF. Here the CDR3 DNA reads TGTGCCAGCAGCTTGGACGTGAACACTGAAGCTTTCTTT.

J is TRBJ2-6 and V is TRBV27; no firm D call. Germline CDR1 MNHEY, CDR2 SMNVEV (reference sequence). V was pared by 4 bases and J by 0 bases, with 7 bases between. This CDR3 region has 15 residues. The CDR3 sequence: CASSWIDSGANVLTF. The CDR3 DNA reads TGTGCCAGCAGTTGGATTGACTCTGGGGCCAACGTCCTGACTTTC.

This chain connects TRBV5-5 to TRBJ1-4; no clear D gene. The CDR3 is 14 residues long. The germline V gene has CDR1 SGHKS and CDR2 YYEKEE (reference sequence). V was clipped by 3 bases and J by 3 bases, with 9 bases between them. The chain's CDR3 is CASSSRGSNEKLFF. The DNA of the CDR3 is TGTGCCAGCAGCTCGCGAGGGTCTAATGAAAAACTGTTTTTT.